Shown below are 14 T cell receptor beta chains from a single sample sequenced in a study of blood T cell repertoires in COVID-19. The data were produced by immunoSEQ multiplex PCR, yet TCRdb's version contains in-frame clones alone and is incomplete. The data show about half a million clones, 80% to 90% seen once. Specimen: peripheral blood. Receptor source: a human donor in a cohort sampled during active COVID-19.

This chain connects TRBV7-2 to TRBJ1-5; D uncertain. Germline V gene data show CDR1 as SGHTA and CDR2 as FQGNSA. V dropped 2 bases and J dropped 4 bases, with 18 bases sitting between them. The CDR3 runs to 17 residues. The CDR3 sequence: CASSLLGRRDQNQPQHF. CDR3 bases: TGTGCCAGCAGCTTATTGGGCAGGCGAGACCAAAATCAGCCCCAGCATTTT.

The chain combines TRBV19 with TRBJ2-7; D unresolved. The germline V gene encodes CDR1 LNHDA and CDR2 SQIVND (reference sequence). CDR3 length equals 12 residues. With 4 bases removed from V and 7 bases from J, the gap between germline ends came to 11 bases. The CDR3 sequence is CASSTSGIEQYF. In DNA, the CDR3 is TGTGCCAGTAGTACCTCGGGTATAGAGCAGTACTTC.

The J gene is TRBJ2-1, the V gene TRBV7-2, with 11 positions matching TRBD2. The trim removed 5 bases at V and 7 bases at J, leaving 10 bases unmatched. Germline V gene data show CDR1 as SGHTA and CDR2 as FQGNSA. This CDR3 contains 16 residues. The CDR3 sequence: CASSPGGASGRNEQFF. In nucleotides, the CDR3 is TGTGCCAGCAGCCCGGGGGGGGCTAGCGGGAGGAATGAGCAGTTCTTC.

This chain links TRBV2 with TRBJ2-7, with 7 bases matching TRBD2. Germline V CDR1 and CDR2: SNHLY, FYNNEI. Germline trimming cut 7 bases from V and 0 bases from J; bases unmatched to any gene: 12. There are 16 residues in the CDR3. The CDR3 protein is CASTGGDYRDSYEQYF. For the CDR3, the DNA is TGTGCCAGCACTGGGGGGGACTACCGAGACTCCTACGAGCAGTACTTC.

The rearrangement joins TRBV19 to TRBJ2-7, with 7 bases identical to TRBD1. Germline assignment: CDR1 LNHDA and CDR2 SQIVND (reference sequence). With 5 bases clipped from V and 3 bases from J, the junction kept 7 bases outside the gene matches. The length of the CDR3 is 14 residues. The CDR3 sequence is CASSPQGKGYEQYF. For the CDR3, the DNA is TGTGCCAGTAGTCCACAGGGGAAGGGCTACGAGCAGTACTTC.

The DNA for the CDR3 is TGCGCCAGCAGCCAAGGCCGTAGTTATGAGCAGTTCTTC. Translation gives CASSQGRSYEQFF. The V call is TRBV4-1, the J call TRBJ2-1, with D unresolved. V lost 1 base, J lost 8 bases, and 9 bases lay in between. The CDR3 runs to 13 residues. Germline CDR1 is MGHRA and CDR2 is YSYEKL.

The rearrangement joins TRBV7-9 to TRBJ1-5; D perhaps matches TRBD1 (5 bases). V was pared by 8 bases and J by 0 bases, with 14 bases between. Germline V CDR1 and CDR2: SEHNR, FQNEAQ (reference sequence). The CDR3 totals 15 residues. CDR3 sequence (DNA): TGTGCCAGCGCCCTCGGGACTTATAGCAATCAGCCCCAGCATTTT. This sequence encodes CASALGTYSNQPQHF.

The chain combines TRBV4-2 with TRBJ1-1, with 9 bases that match TRBD1. Trimming removed 4 bases from V and 4 bases from J; junction bases left unmatched: 7. Germline-derived CDR1 and CDR2 are LGHNA and YNFKEQ. The CDR3 sequence is 15 residues long. In DNA form, the CDR3 reads TGTGCCAGCAGCCCGGGGGACAGGGAGAGCACTGAAGCTTTCTTT. This sequence encodes CASSPGDRESTEAFF.

This chain connects TRBV6-5 to TRBJ2-5; D not certain. CDR3 length: 15 amino acids. Trimming left V 2 bases short and J 3 bases short, with 13 bases between. CDR1 MNHEY and CDR2 SVGAGI come from the germline V gene. In DNA form, the CDR3 reads TGTGCCAGCAGTTACGGGTTCCAGGATAAAGAGACCCAGTACTTC. It encodes CASSYGFQDKETQYF.

This clone was recorded only once. V usage is TRBV21-1 and J usage is TRBJ2-7; the D call TRBD1 from the table was never checked on the DNA. TRBV21-1 is a known pseudogene. This CDR3 has 17 amino acids. CDR3 DNA: TGTGCCAGCACCCCAAACCGGACAGGGTATCCTCCCTACGAGCAGTACTTC. Translation: CASTPNRTGYPPYEQYF.

V and J are TRBV2 and TRBJ2-2, with 7 nucleotides matching TRBD2. The germline CDR1 and CDR2 sequences are SNHLY and FYNNEI. Unmatched junction bases numbered 11, after V lost 6 bases and J lost 7 bases. The CDR3 spans 15 residues. CDR3 sequence (DNA): TGTGCCAGCAGGGCCCTGGCGGGAGCGGACGGGGAGCTGTTTTTT. Protein: CASRALAGADGELFF. Together with reference TRBV2 and TRBJ2-2, the CDR3 gives the full variable domain: EPEVTQTPSHQVTQMGQEVILRCVPISNHLYFYWYRQILGQKVEFLVSFYNNEISEKSEIFDDQFSVERPDGSNFTLKIRSTKLEDSAMYFCASRALAGADGELFFGEGSRLTVL.

The genes are TRBV11-3 and TRBJ1-3; 7 bases are shared with TRBD1. V dropped 1 base and J dropped 4; count of bases not matched to a gene: 4. CDR1 SGHNT and CDR2 YENEEA come from the germline V gene. The CDR3 spans 15 residues. The CDR3 loop reads CASSLGDSLGNTIYF. The CDR3 DNA is TGTGCCAGCAGCTTAGGGGACAGTCTCGGAAACACCATATATTTT.

The chain's CDR3 is CASKGDRQFDEQYF. DNA for the CDR3: TGTGCCAGCAAGGGGGACAGGCAATTCGACGAGCAGTACTTC. The chain has TRBV2 and TRBJ2-7, with 8 nucleotides matching TRBD1. Germline CDR1 and CDR2: SNHLY and FYNNEI. Trimming removed 7 bases from V and 5 bases from J; junction bases left unmatched: 10. CDR3 length: 14 residues.

This rearrangement joins TRBV7-8 to TRBJ1-3, with D unclear. The ends were cut back, 1 base at V and 2 bases at J, with 12 bases in the middle. CDR1 is SGHVS and CDR2 is FQNEAQ in the germline V gene. The CDR3 is 16 residues long. The CDR3 DNA reads as TGTGCCAGCAGCTTAGTCTTCTCTTTTCCTGGAAACACCATATATTTT. Amino acids: CASSLVFSFPGNTIYF.